The source of this T cell receptor beta chain is a study of CD8+CD57+ T cells in acquired aplastic anemia. In patients chosen for sequencing, flow cytometry had shown CD8+CD57+ cell expansion. The germline V gene has CDR1 LNHDA and CDR2 SQIVND (reference sequence). V shed 4 bases and J 8 bases; nucleotides not matched to a gene: 9. The CDR3 has 15 amino acids. According to the study, genomic DNA was the template for TCR beta VDJ and CDR3 profiling. TCRdb independently ran MiXCR on the reads; one entry per CDR3 protein. The data show under 200,000 distinct CDR3 sequences, about 48% seen once. Sample: sorted CD4+, CD8+, or CD8+CD57+ T cells (not recorded which) from PBMCs. The chain joins TRBV19 to TRBJ1-5, with TRBD1 matching over 9 bases. The source of this sequence is a human donor with aplastic anemia. The chain's CDR3 is CASSTGTGPREPQHF. The DNA for the CDR3 is TGTGCCAGTAGTACCGGGACAGGGCCTCGGGAGCCCCAGCATTTT.